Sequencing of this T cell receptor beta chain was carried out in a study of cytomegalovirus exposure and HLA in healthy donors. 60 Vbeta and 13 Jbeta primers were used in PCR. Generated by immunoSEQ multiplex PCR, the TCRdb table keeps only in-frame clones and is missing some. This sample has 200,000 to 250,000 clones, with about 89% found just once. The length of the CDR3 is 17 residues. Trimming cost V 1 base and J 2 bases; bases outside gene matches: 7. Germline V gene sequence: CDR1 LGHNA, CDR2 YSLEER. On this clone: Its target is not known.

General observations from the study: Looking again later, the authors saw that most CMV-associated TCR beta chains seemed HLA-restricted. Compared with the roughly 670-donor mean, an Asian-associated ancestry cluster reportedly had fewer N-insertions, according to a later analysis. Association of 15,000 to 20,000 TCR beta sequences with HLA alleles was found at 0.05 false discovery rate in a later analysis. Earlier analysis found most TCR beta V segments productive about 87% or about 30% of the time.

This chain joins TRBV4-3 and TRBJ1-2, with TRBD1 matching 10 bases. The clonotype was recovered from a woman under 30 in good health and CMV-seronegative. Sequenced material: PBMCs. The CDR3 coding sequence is TGCGCCAGCAGCCAAGGCCCCCGACAGGGGGCAAACTATGGCTACACCTTC. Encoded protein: CASSQGPRQGANYGYTF.